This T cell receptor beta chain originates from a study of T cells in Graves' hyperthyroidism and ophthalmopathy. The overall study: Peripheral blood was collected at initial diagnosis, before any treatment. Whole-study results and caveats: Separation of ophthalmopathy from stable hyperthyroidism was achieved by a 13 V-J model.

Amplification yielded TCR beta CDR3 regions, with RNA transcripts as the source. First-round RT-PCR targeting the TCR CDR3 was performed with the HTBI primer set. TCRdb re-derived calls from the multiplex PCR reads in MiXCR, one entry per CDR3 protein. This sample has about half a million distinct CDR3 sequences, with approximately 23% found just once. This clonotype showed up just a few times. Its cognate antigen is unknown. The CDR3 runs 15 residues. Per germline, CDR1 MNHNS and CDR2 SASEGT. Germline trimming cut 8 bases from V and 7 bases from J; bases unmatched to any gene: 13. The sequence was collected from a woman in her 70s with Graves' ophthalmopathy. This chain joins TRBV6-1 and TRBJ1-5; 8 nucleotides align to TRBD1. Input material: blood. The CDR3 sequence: CASSPTQGARQPQHF. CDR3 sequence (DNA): TGTGCCAGCTCCCCCACCCAGGGGGCGCGACAGCCCCAGCATTTT.